One sample yielded the 11 T cell receptor beta chains listed below, sequenced in a study of shared clonotypes between healthy human individuals. Libraries were prepared by immunoSEQ multiplex PCR; TCRdb keeps only in-frame clonotypes and omits some of them. The top ten clones hold roughly 1.4% of a sample with about 1 million clones, 65% to 80% of them seen once. Sequenced: memory CD4+ T cells sorted from blood. Stated subset: CD45RA-negative fraction. The source is a man between 18 and 29 years old in good health.

This chain links TRBV19 with TRBJ1-5, with TRBD1 matching over 11 bases. J lost 0 bases, V lost 9 bases, and 10 bases had no gene match. CDR3 length: 17 residues. Germline lookup yields CDR1 LNHDA and CDR2 SQIVND (reference sequence). CDR3 DNA sequence: TGTGCCAGACTGGACAGGGGGCCCCCATATAGCAATCAGCCCCAGCATTTT. This translates into CARLDRGPPYSNQPQHF.

This clone was detected many times. V usage is TRBV7-2 and J usage is TRBJ2-1; D is uncertain. The germline V gene encodes CDR1 SGHTA and CDR2 FQGNSA. V lost 2 bases to trimming and J lost 9 bases, with 17 bases between them. The CDR3 extends over 15 amino acids. The CDR3 protein is CASSLTTGIGSEQFF. The CDR3 DNA is TGTGCCAGCAGCTTAACAACCGGCATTGGTAGTGAGCAGTTCTTC. Full variable domain (outside the CDR3, taken from reference TRBV7-2 and TRBJ2-1): GAGVSQSPSNKVTEKGKDVELRCDPISGHTALYWYRQSLGQGLEFLIYFQGNSAPDKSGLPSDRFSAERTGGSVSTLTIQRTQQEDSAVYLCASSLTTGIGSEQFFGPGTRLTVL.

The J gene is TRBJ1-6, the V gene TRBV5-6, with D uncertain. V was pared by 2 bases and J by 7 bases, with 4 bases between. This CDR3 has 12 amino acids. The germline CDR1 and CDR2 sequences are SGHDT and YYEEEE. CDR3 DNA: TGTGCCAGCAGCTTTAGAAATTCACCCCTCCACTTT. This gives the protein CASSFRNSPLHF.

This chain uses TRBV9 with TRBJ2-1; TRBD2 might be the D (5 bases). The V and J ends lost 3 bases and 10 bases respectively, with 20 bases between them. In germline, CDR1 is SGDLS, CDR2 YYNGEE. The CDR3 runs 15 residues. CDR3 protein: CASSAPGTGLEEQFF. Written as DNA, the CDR3 is TGTGCCAGCAGCGCTCCGGGAACGGGCCTCGAGGAGCAGTTCTTC.

This chain links TRBV5-1 with TRBJ2-3; TRBD1 agrees at 11 bases. The V gene end was trimmed by 0 bases and the J gene end by 4 bases; junction bases not matched to a gene: 13. CDR1 is SGHRS and CDR2 is YFSETQ in the germline V gene. The CDR3 length is 19 residues. The CDR3 region is CASSLARTGGAWIADTQYF. As DNA, the CDR3 is TGCGCCAGCAGCTTGGCCCGGACAGGGGGCGCATGGATCGCAGATACGCAGTATTTT.

This clone occurred a few times. The V gene is TRBV5-6, the J gene TRBJ1-1; 9 positions agree with TRBD1. This CDR3 is built from 13 residues. The V and J ends lost 4 bases and 6 bases, in that order; junction bases with no gene match: 4. Germline assignment: CDR1 SGHDT and CDR2 YYEEEE. The CDR3 sequence is CASSLTGGPEAFF. As DNA, the CDR3 is TGTGCCAGCAGCCTTACAGGGGGCCCTGAAGCTTTCTTT. The whole variable domain, filled in from reference TRBV5-6 and TRBJ1-1, reads DAGVTQSPTHLIKTRGQQVTLRCSPKSGHDTVSWYQQALGQGPQFIFQYYEEEERQRGNFPDRFSGHQFPNYSSELNVNALLLGDSALYLCASSLTGGPEAFFGQGTRLTVV.

The rearrangement uses TRBV14 and TRBJ2-4; TRBD1 aligns across 7 bases. The V gene's germline CDR1 is SGHDN and CDR2 FVKESK. V shed 4 bases and J 2 bases; nucleotides not matched to a gene: 8. CDR3 size: 16 residues. CDR3 amino acids: CASSPRQGKTKNIQYF. The CDR3, as DNA: TGTGCCAGCAGCCCCCGACAGGGAAAAACCAAAAACATTCAGTACTTC.

The chain combines TRBV28 with TRBJ2-3; perhaps TRBD2 as D (6 bases). CDR3 length: 15 amino acids. With 6 bases removed from V and 1 base from J, the gap between germline ends came to 14 bases. The germline V gene has CDR1 MDHEN and CDR2 SYDVKM. The CDR3 loop is CASSPSGEGTDTQYF. CDR3 nucleotide sequence: TGTGCCAGCAGCCCCTCGGGGGAGGGCACAGATACGCAGTATTTT.

CDR3 in DNA: TGTGCCAGCAGCTTATTTACGAGGAACACCGGGGAGCTGTTTTTT. Protein sequence: CASSLFTRNTGELFF. The chain links TRBV11-2 to TRBJ2-2; unclear D gene. The V gene lost 2 bases and the J gene lost 1 base, with 8 bases spanning the gap. Germline V CDR1 and CDR2: SGHAT, FQNNGV. This CDR3 is 15 amino acids long.

The CDR3 coding sequence is TGTGCCAGCAGCGACAGGGCCCCTGGGGCCAACGTCCTGACTTTC. It encodes CASSDRAPGANVLTF. This chain connects TRBV2 to TRBJ2-6; 7 bases map to TRBD1. Trimming cost V 6 bases and J 2 bases; bases outside gene matches: 4. Germline V gives CDR1 SNHLY, CDR2 FYNNEI. The CDR3 length is 15 residues.

This clone has only a few counts. The rearrangement joins TRBV11-3 to TRBJ1-3, with a possible D match to TRBD1 (6 bases). Germline loops: CDR1 SGHNT, CDR2 YENEEA. CDR3 size: 16 residues. The V end lost 5 bases, the J end lost 0 bases, and 14 bases lay between the germline ends. DNA for the CDR3: TGTGCCAGCAGCCCCCGGGACACCAACTCTGGAAACACCATATATTTT. This codes for CASSPRDTNSGNTIYF.